This paragraph reports one T cell receptor beta chain. Its antigen remains unidentified. CDR1 is SGHTA and CDR2 is FQGNSA in the germline V gene. The CDR3 is 14 amino acids. The V gene lost 0 bases and the J gene lost 0 bases, with 6 bases spanning the gap. This entry comes from a study of blood T cells in healthy people across ages. Sample-barcoded 5' priming and a J-beta primer mix drove a second PCR of roughly 6 to 12 cycles. TCRdb recomputed calls from the 5' RACE reads with MiXCR, one row per CDR3 protein. Of 1.5 million or so distinct CDR3 sequences in the sample, 42% were seen once. Total RNA was isolated from each sample in quantities of at least 5 micrograms. Study findings and constraints: Higher diversity and more naive CD4+ cells were features of long-lived donors, compared to aged donors.

V gene TRBV7-2 combines with J gene TRBJ2-7, with unresolved D. The clonotype originates from a woman aged 18-30 years in good health. The sample was blood. The DNA for the CDR3 is TGTGCCAGCAGCTTAGCGGTGAACTCCTACGAGCAGTACTTC. The encoded protein is CASSLAVNSYEQYF. The full variable domain, in which reference TRBV7-2 and TRBJ2-7 provide the parts outside the CDR3, is GAGVSQSPSNKVTEKGKDVELRCDPISGHTALYWYRQSLGQGLEFLIYFQGNSAPDKSGLPSDRFSAERTGGSVSTLTIQRTQQEDSAVYLCASSLAVNSYEQYFGPGTRLTVT.